Shown below are 29 T cell receptor beta chains from a single sample sequenced in a study of blood T cell repertoires in COVID-19 (TCRdb year 2020). Library preparation employed the immunoSEQ multiplex PCR assay. Imported from immuneACCESS, the table was reduced by TCRdb to in-frame sequences with V and J called. These copies leave out some clones; in studies compared against another copy, an unresolved V gene accounts for under half, and the cause of the remainder is not known. The sample table contains 95,000 to 150,000 clones; only one count was recorded for around 87% of them. The biggest ten clones account for less than 30% of the sample. The sequenced sample was peripheral blood. The receptors come from a man in his 70s with active or convalescent COVID-19.

The genes are TRBV14 and TRBJ1-1; a weak D match, TRBD1 (5 bases). The germline CDR1 and CDR2 sequences are SGHDN and FVKESK. Trimming pared 2 bases from V and 6 bases from J, leaving 16 bases between. This CDR3 contains 15 residues. The chain's CDR3 is CASSQPTTVVSEAFF. CDR3 bases: TGTGCCAGCAGCCAACCCACGACAGTCGTCTCTGAAGCTTTCTTT.

The rearrangement uses TRBV5-6 and TRBJ1-5; TRBD1 agrees at 7 bases. Germline values: CDR1 SGHDT, CDR2 YYEEEE. Trimming took 2 bases from V and 6 from J; bases not matched to a gene: 11. The CDR3 is 16 amino acids. This CDR3 is CASSFGDREWGQPQHF. DNA for the CDR3: TGTGCCAGCAGCTTCGGAGACAGGGAATGGGGTCAGCCCCAGCATTTT.

This chain connects TRBV19 to TRBJ2-3; no clear D. V lost 5 bases, J lost 6 bases, and 9 bases lay in between. This CDR3 has 12 amino acids. Germline assignment: CDR1 LNHDA and CDR2 SQIVND (reference sequence). DNA for the CDR3: TGTGCCAGTAGTCCTACCACGGATACGCAGTATTTT. Its protein is CASSPTTDTQYF.

This chain uses TRBV19 with TRBJ2-7, with 11 bases lining up with TRBD1. The CDR3 contains 14 residues. With 7 bases clipped from V and 4 bases from J, the junction kept 6 bases outside the gene matches. CDR1 and CDR2 (germline): LNHDA, SQIVND (reference sequence). The CDR3: CASKIGQGAYEQYF. CDR3 nucleotides: TGTGCCAGTAAGATCGGACAGGGGGCATACGAGCAGTACTTC.

The V gene is TRBV6-4, the J gene TRBJ2-1; possibly TRBD2 for D (6 bases). V lost 7 bases and J 0 bases, leaving 19 bases between the germline ends. The CDR3 sequence is 17 residues long. Per germline, CDR1 MRHNA and CDR2 SNTAGT. The CDR3 here is CASTTPGGPSSYNEQFF. Here the CDR3 DNA reads TGTGCCAGCACCACCCCCGGGGGTCCTAGCTCCTACAATGAGCAGTTCTTC.

The chain joins TRBV10-3 to TRBJ2-7; tentative D call: TRBD2 (6 bases). V was clipped by 0 bases and J by 4 bases, with 10 bases between them. The CDR3 is 14 residues long. Germline V gives CDR1 ENHRY, CDR2 SYGVKD. The DNA for the CDR3 is TGTGCCATCAGTGAGTCTAAGGGACTTTACGAGCAGTACTTC. Its protein is CAISESKGLYEQYF.

The chain combines TRBV30 with TRBJ2-1; 7 positions match TRBD2. The trim removed 5 bases at V and 5 bases at J, leaving 9 bases unmatched. CDR1 is GTSNPN and CDR2 is SVGIG in the germline V gene (reference sequence). The CDR3 has 14 residues. The CDR3 protein is CAWGETSWNNEQFF. The CDR3 DNA is TGTGCCTGGGGGGAGACTAGCTGGAACAATGAGCAGTTCTTC.

The chain uses TRBV19 and TRBJ1-5; no clear D gene. Trimming removed 7 bases at V and 0 bases at J, with 13 bases between. CDR3 size: 15 residues. The germline gives CDR1 LNHDA, CDR2 SQIVND (reference sequence). The CDR3 region is CASIGGVNSNQPQHF. In DNA form, the CDR3 reads TGTGCCAGTATTGGCGGGGTGAATAGCAATCAGCCCCAGCATTTT. The complete variable domain, with remaining parts taken from reference TRBV19 and TRBJ1-5, reads DGGITQSPKYLFRKEGQNVTLSCEQNLNHDAMYWYRQDPGQGLRLIYYSQIVNDFQKGDIAEGYSVSREKKESFPLTVTSAQKNPTAFYLCASIGGVNSNQPQHFGDGTRLSIL.

This sequence joins TRBV11-1 and TRBJ1-1; D ambiguous. Trimming took off 1 base at V and 1 base at J, with 4 bases between the two ends. In germline, CDR1 is SGHAT, CDR2 FQDESV (reference sequence). The CDR3 consists of 13 residues. The CDR3 here is CASSLGANTEAFF. DNA for the CDR3: TGTGCCAGCAGCTTAGGGGCGAACACTGAAGCTTTCTTT.

The count of this clone is one. Germline and junction disagree at one end, which may indicate a read error. The chain couples TRBV7-7 to TRBJ2-1, with 10 bases identical to TRBD1. Germline loops: CDR1 SSHAT, CDR2 FNYEAQ (reference sequence). CDR3 size: 14 residues. The CDR3 DNA reads as TGTGCTAGCAGTCACGGGACAGGGGATGGTGAGCAGTTCTTC. The encoded protein is CASSHGTGDGEQFF. The variable domain in full, with the rest retrieved from reference TRBV7-7 and TRBJ2-1, is GAGVSQSPRYKVTKRGQDVTLRCDPISSHATLYWYQQALGQGPEFLTYFNYEAQPDKSGLPSDRFSAERPEGSISTLTIQRTEQRDSAMYRCASSHGTGDGEQFFGPGTRLTVL.

The chain carries TRBV2 and TRBJ2-6; 7 bases align to TRBD1. This CDR3 region has 16 residues. Germline V lookup: CDR1 SNHLY, CDR2 FYNNEI. With 10 bases clipped from V and 2 bases from J, the junction kept 11 bases outside the gene matches. The CDR3 nucleotides are TGTGCCACCACAACAGGGGATCTCGCTGGGGCCAACGTCCTGACTTTC. Its protein product is CATTTGDLAGANVLTF.

This chain links TRBV7-2 with TRBJ2-3, with D possibly being TRBD2 (5 bases). This CDR3 contains 14 residues. The germline V gene has CDR1 SGHTA and CDR2 FQGNSA. V gave up 2 bases and J gave up 4 bases, with 10 bases separating them. The CDR3: CASSLIGSADTQYF. The CDR3 nucleotides read TGTGCCAGCAGCTTAATAGGGAGTGCAGATACGCAGTATTTT.

V usage is TRBV30 and J usage is TRBJ2-3; 10 bases map to TRBD2. J lost 1 base, V lost 5 bases, and 18 bases had no gene match. Germline V lookup: CDR1 GTSNPN, CDR2 SVGIG (reference sequence). The CDR3 consists of 19 residues. The CDR3 sequence is CAWDGGLAGVFKRTDTQYF. The DNA for the CDR3 is TGTGCCTGGGACGGTGGGCTAGCGGGAGTGTTCAAGCGCACAGATACGCAGTATTTT.

This sequence joins TRBV9 and TRBJ2-3, with 10 positions matching TRBD2. This CDR3 spans 22 amino acids. Trimming removed 4 bases from V and 1 base from J; junction bases left unmatched: 24. Germline V gene data show CDR1 as SGDLS and CDR2 as YYNGEE. The CDR3, as DNA: TGTGCCAGCAGCTCCCCTCAGGGGGGCGCGGCTAGCGGGAGCTCGGGCACAGATACGCAGTATTTT. Its protein product is CASSSPQGGAASGSSGTDTQYF.

The J gene is TRBJ2-7, the V gene TRBV11-1, with TRBD2 matching 7 bases. V was clipped by 5 bases and J by 4 bases; unmatched bases: 11. Germline values: CDR1 SGHAT, CDR2 FQDESV (reference sequence). This CDR3 is 15 amino acids long. CDR3 sequence reads: CASSPRAAGRYEQYF. CDR3 in DNA: TGTGCCAGCAGCCCAAGGGCCGCCGGGAGGTACGAGCAGTACTTC.

The chain recombines TRBV7-3 with TRBJ2-2, with 12 bases lining up with TRBD2. With 3 bases clipped from V and 10 bases from J, the junction kept 6 bases outside the gene matches. CDR3 length equals 15 residues. Germline V CDR1 and CDR2: SGHTA, FQGTGA. CDR3 amino acids: CASSLGLAGSEELFF. DNA of the CDR3: TGTGCCAGCAGCTTGGGACTAGCGGGCTCCGAGGAGCTGTTTTTT.

V gene TRBV24-1 combines with J gene TRBJ2-1; D gene ambiguous. V gave up 0 bases and J gave up 3 bases, with 8 bases separating them. The CDR3 sequence is 15 residues long. The germline CDR1 and CDR2 sequences are KGHDR and SFDVKD. The CDR3 spells CATSDLRASYNEQFF. For the CDR3, the DNA is TGTGCCACCAGTGATTTGCGTGCCAGCTACAATGAGCAGTTCTTC.

V and J are TRBV2 and TRBJ2-5, with D possibly being TRBD2 (6 bases). The CDR3 spans 16 residues. Germline lookup yields CDR1 SNHLY and CDR2 FYNNEI. Deletions cut 2 bases from V and 5 bases from J, with 18 bases between. The DNA of the CDR3 is TGTGCCAGCAGTGAAACTGTGGGCGGGATCGGGGAGACCCAGTACTTC. This encodes CASSETVGGIGETQYF.

The chain links TRBV7-3 to TRBJ2-3, with 7 bases that match TRBD2. Per germline, CDR1 SGHTA and CDR2 FQGTGA. The CDR3 has 17 residues. Unmatched junction bases numbered 13, after V lost 4 bases and J lost 3 bases. CDR3 amino acids: CASSSTVGGRGTDTQYF. Written as DNA, the CDR3 is TGTGCCAGCAGCTCCACCGTGGGCGGGAGAGGGACAGATACGCAGTATTTT.

The rearrangement joins TRBV9 to TRBJ2-7; 7 nucleotides match TRBD2. Trimming took 0 bases from V and 3 from J; bases not matched to a gene: 9. Germline V gene data show CDR1 as SGDLS and CDR2 as YYNGEE. CDR3 length equals 16 residues. The CDR3: CASSVVGRESLYEQYF. CDR3 DNA: TGTGCCAGCAGCGTAGTAGGGCGGGAGTCACTCTACGAGCAGTACTTC.

The J gene is TRBJ2-5, the V gene TRBV7-2; D possibly corresponds to TRBD2 (6 bases). Germline V gene sequence: CDR1 SGHTA, CDR2 FQGNSA. The CDR3 has 15 amino acids. The germline V and J ends were trimmed by 5 bases and 4 bases, with 17 bases remaining between them. In DNA form, the CDR3 reads TGTGCCAGCAGCCCAAATGCCGGGAGTGGAGAGACCCAGTACTTC. This sequence encodes CASSPNAGSGETQYF.

This chain links TRBV14 with TRBJ1-1; TRBD1 is a possible D gene (6 bases). The CDR3 contains 16 residues. Germline CDR1 reads SGHDN; CDR2 reads FVKESK. V gave up 0 bases and J gave up 3 bases, with 14 bases separating them. In DNA, the CDR3 is TGTGCCAGCAGCCAAGACGCAGGGGTTCGGTACACTGAAGCTTTCTTT. Amino acids: CASSQDAGVRYTEAFF. Combining the CDR3 with reference TRBV14 and TRBJ1-1 gives the whole variable domain EAGVTQFPSHSVIEKGQTVTLRCDPISGHDNLYWYRRVMGKEIKFLLHFVKESKQDESGMPNNRFLAERTGGTYSTLKVQPAELEDSGVYFCASSQDAGVRYTEAFFGQGTRLTVV.

This clone was seen only a few times. The chain recombines TRBV19 with TRBJ2-3; D unresolved. V lost 7 bases and J 1 base, leaving 6 bases between the germline ends. CDR1 is LNHDA, CDR2 SQIVND, per germline (reference sequence). The CDR3 is 12 amino acids. The CDR3 sequence is CASTAGTDTQYF. The CDR3 bases are TGTGCCAGTACCGCGGGCACAGATACGCAGTATTTT.

The rearrangement uses TRBV28 and TRBJ2-3; D is uncertain. Germline CDR1 reads MDHEN; CDR2 reads SYDVKM. The CDR3 is 12 amino acids. Trimming removed 7 bases at V and 3 bases at J, with 8 bases between. This CDR3 reads CASTESTDTQYF. DNA of the CDR3: TGTGCCAGCACGGAGTCGACAGATACGCAGTATTTT. The whole variable domain, remainder taken from reference TRBV28 and TRBJ2-3, is DVKVTQSSRYLVKRTGEKVFLECVQDMDHENMFWYRQDPGLGLRLIYFSYDVKMKEKGDIPEGYSVSREKKERFSLILESASTNQTSMYLCASTESTDTQYFGPGTRLTVL.

This clone was observed a few times. The chain uses TRBV19 and TRBJ1-1, with 8 positions matching TRBD1. The length of the CDR3 is 14 residues. V lost 5 bases and J lost 1; bases outside the gene matches: 3. CDR1 LNHDA and CDR2 SQIVND come from the germline V gene (reference sequence). The CDR3 nucleotides read TGTGCCAGTAGTCACGGACAGGGGAACACTGAAGCTTTCTTT. Its protein product is CASSHGQGNTEAFF.

V gene TRBV19 combines with J gene TRBJ2-1; weak D call: TRBD2 (6 bases). Germline V gene data show CDR1 as LNHDA and CDR2 as SQIVND (reference sequence). The CDR3 is 14 residues long. Between the trimmed V and J ends, which lost 4 bases and 7 bases, there was a span of 14 bases. The CDR3 region has the DNA TGTGCCAGTAGTACCGGGATCGCGGGGAATGAGCAGTTCTTC. Protein sequence: CASSTGIAGNEQFF. Looking up the rest from reference TRBV19 and TRBJ2-1 gives the full variable domain: DGGITQSPKYLFRKEGQNVTLSCEQNLNHDAMYWYRQDPGQGLRLIYYSQIVNDFQKGDIAEGYSVSREKKESFPLTVTSAQKNPTAFYLCASSTGIAGNEQFFGPGTRLTVL.

CDR3 sequence: CASSDGVFGNQPQHF. CDR3 nucleotides: TGTGCCAGCAGTGACGGAGTATTTGGCAATCAGCCCCAGCATTTT. The chain carries TRBV2 and TRBJ1-5, with D unclear. V was cut by 3 bases and J by 2 bases, with 11 bases left in between. CDR1 is SNHLY and CDR2 is FYNNEI in the germline V gene. The CDR3 length is 15 residues.

The V gene is TRBV7-6, the J gene TRBJ1-1, with 7 bases fitting TRBD1. Trimming at V came to 4 bases and at J to 3 bases, leaving 8 bases not matched to a gene. This CDR3 is 15 amino acids long. Germline V CDR1 and CDR2: SGHVS, FNYEAQ. CDR3: CASSSGGSGDTEAFF. The DNA of the CDR3 is TGTGCCAGCAGCTCAGGGGGTTCTGGAGACACTGAAGCTTTCTTT.

This clone was counted between two and nine times. Other DNA sequences in this specimen translate into the identical CDR3. The CDR3 region is CATRGTVQGGYTF. DNA of the CDR3: TGTGCCACCCGAGGGACAGTGCAAGGTGGCTACACCTTC. V gene TRBV28 combines with J gene TRBJ1-2, with 7 bases that match TRBD1. V gave up 10 bases and J gave up 7 bases; unmatched junction bases: 12. CDR1 MDHEN and CDR2 SYDVKM come from the germline V gene. CDR3 length: 13 amino acids.